The T cell receptor (beta chain) described here comes from a study of blood T cell repertoires in COVID-19. Turning to the study itself: COVID-19 samples, acute and convalescent, were from the United States, Italy and Spain. Sample material is recorded as cDNA or gDNA derived from T cells, B-cell-depleted T cells, or PBMCs.

The assay was immunoSEQ multiplex PCR, and TCRdb's table has in-frame clones only and misses some. This table holds 100,000 to 150,000 clones, more than 85% found once. Seattle enrolled patients during active infection and tracked them longitudinally. Trimming took 0 bases from V and 1 from J, leaving 23 bases between them. Germline V lookup: CDR1 SGHRS, CDR2 YFSETQ. The CDR3 consists of 21 residues. The sequence derives from a man aged 50-59 years with COVID-19, enrolled during active disease. Sequenced: peripheral blood. The gene calls are TRBV5-1 and TRBJ2-6; tentative D call: TRBD1 (6 bases). Here the CDR3 reads CASSLAVGQAQGISGANVLTF. CDR3 sequence (DNA): TGCGCCAGCAGCTTGGCCGTCGGCCAGGCTCAGGGGATTTCTGGGGCCAACGTCCTGACTTTC.